This TCR beta chain was sequenced during a study of blood T cell repertoires in COVID-19. In the study overall: Both acute and convalescent COVID-19 samples were obtained from the United States, Italy and Spain. T cells, B-cell-depleted T cells, or PBMCs provided the cDNA or gDNA that served as material.

Per the study methods: The assay estimated nucleated cells by amplifying reference gene primers. Some clones are missing from TCRdb's copy, which holds only in-frame ones; the method was immunoSEQ multiplex PCR. V and J calls and clone size are copied from that table; D and trimming were computed from the DNA. The sample lists 360,000 or so clones; approximately 89% were seen once. V lost 7 bases and J lost 0; bases outside the gene matches: 12. Looked up from germline, CDR1 is WSHSY and CDR2 is SAAADI. This CDR3 is built from 19 residues. Sequenced sample: peripheral blood. V and J are TRBV10-2 and TRBJ2-1, with 13 positions matching TRBD2. The sequence was obtained from a woman aged 55 to 70 with COVID-19, enrolled during active disease. In nucleotides, the CDR3 is TGCGCCAGCACGGGGGGGACTAGCGGGGAGGCGAGCTCCTACAATGAGCAGTTCTTC. Translation gives CASTGGTSGEASSYNEQFF.